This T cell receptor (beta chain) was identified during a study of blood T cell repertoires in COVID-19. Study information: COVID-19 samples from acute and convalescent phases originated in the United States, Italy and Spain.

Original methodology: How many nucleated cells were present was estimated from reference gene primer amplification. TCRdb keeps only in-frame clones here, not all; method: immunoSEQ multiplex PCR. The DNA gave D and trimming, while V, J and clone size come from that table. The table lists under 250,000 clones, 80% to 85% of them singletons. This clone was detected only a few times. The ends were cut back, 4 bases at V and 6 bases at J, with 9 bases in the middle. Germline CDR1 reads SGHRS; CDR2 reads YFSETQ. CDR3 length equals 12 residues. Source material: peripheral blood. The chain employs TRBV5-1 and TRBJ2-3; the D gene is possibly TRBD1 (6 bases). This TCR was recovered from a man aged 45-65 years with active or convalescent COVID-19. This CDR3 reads CASSIQGDTQYF. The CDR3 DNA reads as TGCGCCAGCAGCATCCAGGGGGATACGCAGTATTTT.